These 27 T cell receptor beta chains share one sample of origin, sequenced in a study of tumor and adjacent non-tumor tissue in lung cancer. TCRbeta libraries were built with three rounds of nested PCR, modified from ARM-PCR. Each CDR3 protein is one row after TCRdb ran MiXCR on the multiplex PCR reads. The sample lists approximately 80,000 distinct CDR3 sequences, about four fifths seen once, with 51% in the top ten. No cell sorting was done before RNA was extracted from the tissue. More than 3 cm separated this lung sample from the edge of the tumor. Material for sequencing was distant non-tumor lung tissue. The origin of the receptors is a man aged 55 to 70 with non-small cell lung cancer.

A remark on this clonotype: One end of the junction is discordant with germline, which a read error may explain. V is TRBV4-3 and J is TRBJ1-1, with TRBD1 matching 7 bases. CDR1 is LGHNA, CDR2 YSLEER, per germline. This CDR3 has 15 amino acids. The CDR3 region has the DNA TGCGCTAGCAGCCAAGATGGGGGCAGGGGGGTTGGGGCTTTCTTT. Its translation: CASSQDGGRGVGAFF.

This clonotype was found many times. This rearrangement joins TRBV2 to TRBJ1-2, with D possibly matching TRBD1 (6 bases). V lost 2 bases, J lost 9 bases, and 16 bases lay in between. The CDR3 runs to 14 residues. Germline loops: CDR1 SNHLY, CDR2 FYNNEI. CDR3 coding DNA: TGTGCCAGCAGTGAACCTACAGGGAAGGGGAGCTACACCTTC. Protein: CASSEPTGKGSYTF.

A note on this clonotype: Sequence at one end of the junction differs from germline and may be a read error. The chain employs TRBV11-1 and TRBJ2-2; perhaps TRBD2 as D (5 bases). The germline V gene encodes CDR1 SGHAT and CDR2 FQDESV (reference sequence). The CDR3 loop spans 15 amino acids. CDR3 coding DNA: TGTGTCAGCAGCCCTTGGGCTAGTGGGTCCGGGGTGCTGTTTTTT. Protein sequence: CVSSPWASGSGVLFF. Full variable domain (rest looked up from reference TRBV11-1 and TRBJ2-2): EAEVAQSPRYKITEKSQAVAFWCDPISGHATLYWYRQILGQGPELLVQFQDESVVDDSQLPKDRFSAERLKGVDSTLKIQPAELGDSAMYLCVSSPWASGSGVLFFGEGSRLTVL.

This clonotype occurred once. At one end, the junction sequence differs from germline, possibly due to a read error. The CDR3 region has the DNA TGTGCCAGGAGCCCAGTTAGCGGGAGGGGTTCTTACGAGCAATACTTC. This sequence encodes CARSPVSGRGSYEQYF. This sequence joins TRBV6-6 and TRBJ2-7; 11 bases map to TRBD2. The CDR3 runs to 16 residues. CDR1 and CDR2 from the germline V gene are MNHNY and SVGAGI (reference sequence).

On this clonotype: A much larger clone differs from this one at a single base, so this may be a read error. J is TRBJ2-7 and V is TRBV4-2; D is unresolved. Germline CDR1 is LGHNA and CDR2 is YNFKEQ. The CDR3 length is 12 residues. CDR3 bases: TGTGCCAGCAGCCATAACTCCTACGAGCGGTACTTC. Protein sequence: CASSHNSYERYF.

For this clonotype: At one boundary the junction diverges from the germline segment, which might be a read error. The chain couples TRBV4-2 to TRBJ2-7, with D hard to call. Germline CDR1 is LGHNA and CDR2 is YNFKEQ. This CDR3 contains 19 residues. The CDR3 loop reads CASSQDRHPTNGWTYEQYF. The DNA for the CDR3 is TGTGCCAGCAGCCAAGACCGGCACCCCACTAACGGGTGGACCTATGAGCAGTACTTC.

As to this clonotype: The junction shows a germline mismatch at one end, possibly a read error. The chain uses TRBV11-3 and TRBJ2-1; D is uncertain. CDR3 length: 13 amino acids. CDR1 is SGHNT and CDR2 is YENEEA in the germline V gene. The CDR3 DNA is TGTGCCAGCAGTTTAGGTCAGGCGGTTGAGTATTTCTTC. Its protein product is CASSLGQAVEYFF.

V and J are TRBV12-3 or TRBV12-4 and TRBJ1-6, with 8 positions matching TRBD1. Germline trimming cut 7 bases from V and 4 bases from J; bases unmatched to any gene: 9. The CDR3 contains 16 residues. CDR3 sequence (DNA): TGTGCCAGCAACTTGGACAGGGACACATATAATTCACCCCTCCACTTT. Translating gives CASNLDRDTYNSPLHF.

The chain links TRBV6-2 or TRBV6-3 to TRBJ2-1, with 9 bases fitting TRBD2. The germline gives CDR1 MNHEY, CDR2 SVGEGT. The CDR3 consists of 15 residues. Trimming took 10 bases from V and 6 from J; bases not matched to a gene: 13. The CDR3 DNA follows: TGTGCCATCAGACAGGGACTAGCAGCGGTCAATGAGCAGTTCTTC. It is translated as CAIRQGLAAVNEQFF.

The chain is built from TRBV7-2 and TRBJ2-2; 7 bases map to TRBD2. The length of the CDR3 is 15 residues. Germline V lookup: CDR1 SGHTA, CDR2 FQGNSA. The trim removed 5 bases at V and 7 bases at J, leaving 10 bases unmatched. The CDR3 reads CASSVTSGRVGELFF. DNA of the CDR3: TGTGCCAGCAGCGTGACTAGTGGGAGGGTCGGGGAGCTGTTTTTT.

With regard to this clonotype: Sequence at one end of the junction differs from germline and may be a read error. The chain couples TRBV20-1 to TRBJ2-1, with 10 bases lining up with TRBD2. CDR3 length: 14 residues. In germline, CDR1 is DFQATT, CDR2 SNEGSKA (reference sequence). Written as DNA, the CDR3 is TGCAGTGCGCCTAGTAGCGGGAGGTACAATGAGCAATCCTTC. It encodes CSAPSSGRYNEQSF.

This clonotype was detected only once. The junction departs from germline at one end; a sequencing error may be responsible. The gene calls are TRBV4-2 and TRBJ2-7; the match to TRBD2 covers 9 bases. The germline V gene encodes CDR1 LGHNA and CDR2 YNFKEQ. The CDR3 contains 14 residues. DNA for the CDR3: TGTGCCAGTAGCCAAGGGACTAGCTCCTACCAGCAGTACTTC. Its protein is CASSQGTSSYQQYF.

About this clonotype itself: An end of the junction does not agree with germline; a read error may underlie this. The rearrangement joins TRBV20-1 to TRBJ2-3, with 7 bases that match TRBD2. This CDR3 contains 15 residues. The V gene's germline CDR1 is DFQATT and CDR2 SNEGSKA (reference sequence). In DNA, the CDR3 is TGCAGTGGTAGAGTCAGCGGGGAGTGGGCAGATACGCAGTATTTT. Amino acid sequence: CSGRVSGEWADTQYF.

The V gene is TRBV12-3 or TRBV12-4, the J gene TRBJ1-5; D is uncertain. V dropped 7 bases and J dropped 7 bases, with 14 bases sitting between them. This CDR3 region has 13 residues. The CDR3: CASIDIRRQPQHF. The CDR3 bases are TGTGCCAGCATTGATATTCGTCGGCAGCCCCAGCATTTT.

As for this clonotype: One end of the junction is discordant with germline, which a read error may explain. The rearrangement joins TRBV11-2 to TRBJ2-5; 7 nucleotides agree with TRBD1. This CDR3 contains 13 residues. Germline values: CDR1 SGHAT, CDR2 FQNNGV. The CDR3 coding sequence is TGTGCCAGCAACTCTACAGGGGAAGAGTCCCTGTACTTT. This encodes CASNSTGEESLYF.

On this clonotype itself: The junction does not match germline at one end; this may be a read error. V is TRBV5-1 and J is TRBJ2-1; TRBD2 aligns across 7 bases. Germline CDR1 is SGHRS and CDR2 is YFSETQ. The CDR3 covers 15 residues. CDR3 in amino acids: CASKLESGEYNEQIF. The CDR3 DNA follows: TGCGCTAGCAAATTGGAGAGCGGGGAGTACAATGAGCAGATCTTC. The whole variable domain, filled in from reference TRBV5-1 and TRBJ2-1, reads KAGVTQTPRYLIKTRGQQVTLSCSPISGHRSVSWYQQTPGQGLQFLFEYFSETQRNKGNFPGRFSGRQFSNSRSEMNVSTLELGDSALYLCASKLESGEYNEQIFGPGTRLTVL.

As for this clonotype: The conserved phenylalanine or tryptophan is not found at the CDR3 terminus, so this likely reflects a read error. The V gene is TRBV11-2, the J gene TRBJ2-6; D uncertain. From germline, CDR1 is SGHAT and CDR2 FQNNGV. The CDR3 loop spans 14 amino acids. CDR3 coding DNA: TGTACCAGCAGTCATATCCCTGGGGCCAACGTCCTGACTCTC. Its protein product is CTSSHIPGANVLTL.

This clonotype was seen repeatedly, ten times or more. V is TRBV28 and J is TRBJ2-3; 8 nucleotides align to TRBD2. J gave up 3 bases and V 6 bases, and 11 bases lay outside the gene matches. CDR1 is MDHEN, CDR2 SYDVKM, per germline. There are 16 residues in the CDR3. CDR3 sequence reads: CASSRHSGGPTDTQYF. CDR3 nucleotide sequence: TGTGCCAGCAGCCGCCACTCGGGAGGGCCGACAGATACGCAGTATTTT.

V usage is TRBV25-1 and J usage is TRBJ2-5; 8 bases map to TRBD1. The CDR3 has 15 residues. Per germline, CDR1 MGHDK and CDR2 SYGVNS. Trimming at V came to 4 bases and at J to 2 bases, leaving 6 bases not matched to a gene. For the CDR3, the DNA is TGTGCCAGCAGTGCACTCTGGGACAGGCAAGAGACCCAGTACTTC. Its translation is CASSALWDRQETQYF.

The rearrangement links TRBV6-5 to TRBJ2-2, with a weak D call TRBD2 (5 bases). The CDR3 spans 15 residues. Trimming shortened V by 8 bases and J by 0 bases, and 13 bases separated the two germline ends. Germline V lookup: CDR1 MNHEY, CDR2 SVGAGI. Written as DNA, the CDR3 is TGTGCCAGCTGCACCAGGAGGCCGAACACCGGGGAGCTGTTTTTT. This sequence encodes CASCTRRPNTGELFF.

The genes are TRBV28 and TRBJ2-1; TRBD2 matches 12 bases. Germline lookup yields CDR1 MDHEN and CDR2 SYDVKM. This CDR3 contains 15 residues. Unmatched junction bases numbered 5, after V lost 7 bases and J lost 4 bases. For the CDR3, the DNA is TGTGCCAGCAAGCTAGCGGGAGGGCCTTACAATGAGCAGTTCTTC. Amino acids: CASKLAGGPYNEQFF.

Comment on this clonotype: This clone may be a read error of a much larger clone one base away. This rearrangement joins TRBV4-1 to TRBJ1-2; D not resolved. Germline values: CDR1 MGHRA, CDR2 YSYEKL. The CDR3 contains 13 residues. In DNA form, the CDR3 reads TGCGCCAGCAGACAAGATCTTAACTATGGCTACACCTTC. It translates to CASRQDLNYGYTF.

Concerning this clonotype: This could be a read error, since a much larger clone is one nucleotide away. This chain connects TRBV6-1 to TRBJ2-5, with a tentative D call TRBD2 (6 bases). The CDR3 loop spans 14 amino acids. Trimming took 0 bases from V and 1 from J, leaving 6 bases between them. Germline V gene data show CDR1 as MNHNS and CDR2 as SASEGT. The CDR3: CASSEAGGQETQYF. The DNA of the CDR3 is TGTGCCAGCAGTGAAGCGGGGGGCCAAGAGACCCAGTACTTC.

V is TRBV11-1 and J is TRBJ1-5; no clear D gene. Germline CDR1 SGHAT, CDR2 FQDESV (reference sequence). Trimming cost V 4 bases and J 5 bases, with 6 bases left between them. The CDR3 spans 12 residues. CDR3 sequence: CASSYNDQPQHF. As DNA, the CDR3 is TGTGCCAGCAGCTACAATGATCAGCCCCAGCATTTT.

The count of this clonotype is one. The junction and the germline gene differ at one end; a read error may be behind it. The V and J genes are TRBV7-8 and TRBJ2-7, with 7 bases that match TRBD2. This CDR3 has 16 amino acids. CDR1 is SGHVS and CDR2 is FQNEAQ in the germline V gene. This CDR3 reads CPSSSTGTTPSYKQYF. The CDR3 DNA reads as TGTCCCAGCAGCTCCACCGGGACTACCCCCTCTTACAAGCAGTACTTC.

This chain uses TRBV29-1 with TRBJ2-7, with D possibly TRBD2 on 6 matching bases. Germline-derived CDR1 and CDR2 are SQVTM and ANQGSEA. V lost 7 bases to trimming and J lost 4 bases, with 20 bases between them. The CDR3 has 14 residues. CDR3 DNA: TGCAGCGCTCGGACTATCGGGAGATCATACGAGCAGTACTTC. This codes for CSARTIGRSYEQYF.

The chain employs TRBV7-8 and TRBJ2-7; possible D gene TRBD1, 6 bases. The V end was cut by 4 bases, the J end by 5 bases, with 18 bases between. The V gene's germline CDR1 is SGHVS and CDR2 FQNEAQ. The CDR3 has 15 residues. CDR3 sequence: CASSSSQGRGNEQYF. The CDR3 coding sequence is TGTGCCAGCAGCTCCTCGCAGGGGCGTGGAAACGAGCAGTACTTC. The full variable domain, with the rest looked up from reference TRBV7-8 and TRBJ2-7, is GAGVSQSPRYKVAKRGQDVALRCDPISGHVSLFWYQQALGQGPEFLTYFQNEAQLDKSGLPSDRFFAERPEGSVSTLKIQRTQQEDSAVYLCASSSSQGRGNEQYFGPGTRLTVT.